Below, 20 T cell receptor beta chains from the same sample are listed, as sequenced in a study of blood T cell repertoires in COVID-19. Produced via immunoSEQ multiplex PCR; TCRdb's table is partial and in-frame only. The data hold fewer than 60,000 clones, with about nine tenths observed a single time. Sample: peripheral blood. These receptor sequences come from a human donor in a cohort sampled during active COVID-19.

This clone was detected only once. The CDR3 region is CSASMGQEGNQPQHF. CDR3 coding DNA: TGCAGTGCTAGTATGGGACAGGAGGGCAATCAGCCCCAGCATTTT. The chain uses TRBV20-1 and TRBJ1-5, with 8 bases fitting TRBD1. CDR1 and CDR2 (germline): DFQATT, SNEGSKA (reference sequence). J was trimmed by 2 bases and V by 3 bases; bases with no gene match: 6. This CDR3 is built from 15 residues.

This chain joins TRBV24-1 and TRBJ2-7; TRBD1 might be the D (6 bases). Trimming shortened V by 2 bases and J by 5 bases, and 15 bases separated the two germline ends. The CDR3 length is 15 residues. Germline V gene data show CDR1 as KGHDR and CDR2 as SFDVKD. CDR3 region: CATSDSTVGANEQYF. The CDR3 DNA is TGTGCCACCAGTGATTCGACGGTGGGGGCCAACGAGCAGTACTTC.

This chain links TRBV28 with TRBJ2-1, with D unresolved. The V gene's germline CDR1 is MDHEN and CDR2 SYDVKM. With 6 bases removed from V and 7 bases from J, the gap between germline ends came to 4 bases. The CDR3 runs 10 residues. DNA for the CDR3: TGTGCCAGCAGCAGTAATGAGCAGTTCTTC. The encoded protein is CASSSNEQFF.

V usage is TRBV6-6 and J usage is TRBJ1-2; D unclear. Germline CDR1 MNHNY, CDR2 SVGAGI (reference sequence). The CDR3 totals 13 residues. V lost 6 bases, J lost 4 bases, and 12 bases lay in between. The DNA of the CDR3 is TGTGCCAGCAGATTGGACTCAAGCTATGGCTACACCTTC. It specifies CASRLDSSYGYTF.

The genes are TRBV28 and TRBJ1-4, with TRBD1 identical over 8 bases. V shed 5 bases and J 5 bases; nucleotides not matched to a gene: 4. From germline, CDR1 is MDHEN and CDR2 SYDVKM. The CDR3 is 14 residues long. The CDR3 DNA reads TGTGCCAGCAGTACGGGGACAGGCAATGAAAAACTGTTTTTT. Amino acids: CASSTGTGNEKLFF.

The rearrangement uses TRBV5-6 and TRBJ2-3, with 10 bases fitting TRBD2. The CDR3 runs 15 residues. Trimming cost V 2 bases and J 3 bases; bases outside gene matches: 3. CDR1 and CDR2 (germline): SGHDT, YYEEEE. As DNA, the CDR3 is TGTGCCAGCAGCTTAGCGGGAGGGCCGACAGATACGCAGTATTTT. Translated, it gives CASSLAGGPTDTQYF.

CDR3 nucleotide sequence: TGTGCCAGTAGTATTGCAGGCCGATCCTACAATGAGCAGTTCTTC. Amino acids: CASSIAGRSYNEQFF. The V and J genes are TRBV19 and TRBJ2-1, with no clear D. V was shortened by 3 bases and J by 1 base, with 10 bases between the two germline ends. This CDR3 contains 15 residues. The germline gives CDR1 LNHDA, CDR2 SQIVND (reference sequence).

The gene calls are TRBV2 and TRBJ1-5; 9 bases agree with TRBD1. CDR3 size: 15 residues. V gave up 5 bases and J gave up 9 bases; unmatched junction bases: 11. Germline V lookup: CDR1 SNHLY, CDR2 FYNNEI. The CDR3 loop reads CASSPFWTGDGPQHF. Here the CDR3 DNA reads TGTGCCAGCAGTCCCTTCTGGACAGGGGATGGGCCCCAGCATTTT.

The chain has TRBV18 and TRBJ1-1; TRBD1 is a possible D gene (6 bases). Between the trimmed V and J ends, which lost 4 bases and 6 bases, there was a span of 15 bases. The CDR3 consists of 14 residues. The germline V gene has CDR1 KGHSH and CDR2 LQKENI. In DNA, the CDR3 is TGTGCCAGCTCACACCCAGGGGTCGGCGCTGAAGCTTTCTTT. Its translation is CASSHPGVGAEAFF.

The rearrangement uses TRBV19 and TRBJ1-1; D possibly corresponds to TRBD1 (6 bases). V gave up 3 bases and J gave up 0 bases, with 11 bases separating them. Germline-derived CDR1 and CDR2 are LNHDA and SQIVND (reference sequence). The CDR3 is 15 amino acids. The CDR3 spells CASSIRQGMNTEAFF. DNA of the CDR3: TGTGCCAGTAGTATTAGGCAGGGGATGAACACTGAAGCTTTCTTT.

To note about this clone: The sample contains more than one DNA sequence encoding this CDR3. This chain links TRBV28 with TRBJ1-5; weak D call: TRBD1 (5 bases). The V and J ends lost 2 bases and 6 bases respectively, with 11 bases between them. This CDR3 has 14 amino acids. Germline V gives CDR1 MDHEN, CDR2 SYDVKM. CDR3 amino acids: CASSLGRGGQPQHF. For the CDR3, the DNA is TGTGCCAGCAGTTTAGGGCGGGGGGGTCAGCCCCAGCATTTT.

The CDR3 protein is CASSLGGTSFGGETQYF. CDR3 DNA: TGTGCCAGCAGCTTAGGGGGGACTAGCTTCGGTGGGGAGACCCAGTACTTC. The chain uses TRBV11-2 and TRBJ2-5, with 9 bases matching TRBD2. J was trimmed by 5 bases and V by 1 base; bases with no gene match: 11. Germline CDR1 and CDR2: SGHAT and FQNNGV. The CDR3 contains 17 residues.

This clone was seen more than once but under ten times. J is TRBJ2-7 and V is TRBV5-1; 7 bases align to TRBD1. V lost 0 bases, J lost 10 bases, and 1 base stayed unmatched. Germline V gene lookup returns CDR1 SGHRS and CDR2 YFSETQ. The CDR3 has 11 residues. The CDR3 DNA follows: TGCGCCAGCAGCTTGGGAGGGGGCCAGTACGTC. Encoded protein: CASSLGGGQYV.

This clone occurred once. V is TRBV18 and J is TRBJ2-7; unclear D gene. There are 16 residues in the CDR3. CDR1 KGHSH and CDR2 LQKENI come from the germline V gene. With 3 bases removed from V and 0 bases from J, the gap between germline ends came to 15 bases. CDR3 sequence: CASSPVGPSSSYEQYF. Written as DNA, the CDR3 is TGTGCCAGCTCACCCGTGGGCCCAAGCAGCTCCTACGAGCAGTACTTC.

CDR3 nucleotides: TGCGCCAGCAGCACAGATCCTCAGGGGCAAGGCAATCAGCCCCAGCATTTT. It encodes CASSTDPQGQGNQPQHF. This chain connects TRBV5-1 to TRBJ1-5; D might be TRBD1 (6 bases). Trimming took 4 bases from V and 2 from J, leaving 19 bases between them. CDR1 SGHRS and CDR2 YFSETQ come from the germline V gene. This CDR3 has 17 amino acids.

The chain employs TRBV27 and TRBJ2-5; D remains ambiguous. In germline, CDR1 is MNHEY, CDR2 SMNVEV (reference sequence). The CDR3 is made up of 13 amino acids. V was trimmed by 5 bases and J by 2 bases, leaving 9 bases between them. As DNA, the CDR3 is TGTGCCAGCAGTCCTAGAGCACAAGAGACCCAGTACTTC. Translating gives CASSPRAQETQYF.

The chain couples TRBV6-6 to TRBJ2-7; D is unclear. The V gene's germline CDR1 is MNHNY and CDR2 SVGAGI (reference sequence). With 5 bases removed from V and 2 bases from J, the gap between germline ends came to 16 bases. This CDR3 is built from 15 residues. The chain's CDR3 is CASSGGSNYAYEQYF. DNA for the CDR3: TGTGCCAGCAGTGGCGGTAGTAACTACGCCTACGAGCAGTACTTC.

The rearrangement links TRBV19 to TRBJ2-7; 8 nucleotides line up with TRBD1. V was clipped by 4 bases and J by 4 bases; unmatched bases: 3. The germline gives CDR1 LNHDA, CDR2 SQIVND (reference sequence). The CDR3 length is 13 residues. CDR3 loop: CASSRTGLYEQYF. The CDR3 nucleotides read TGTGCCAGTAGTAGGACAGGGTTATACGAGCAGTACTTC. Filled out from reference TRBV19 and TRBJ2-7, the complete variable domain reads DGGITQSPKYLFRKEGQNVTLSCEQNLNHDAMYWYRQDPGQGLRLIYYSQIVNDFQKGDIAEGYSVSREKKESFPLTVTSAQKNPTAFYLCASSRTGLYEQYFGPGTRLTVT.

The chain carries TRBV23-1 and TRBJ2-6; D perhaps matches TRBD1 (6 bases). TRBV23-1 is an open reading frame, and its role is uncertain. The CDR3 is 19 amino acids. The V end lost 4 bases, the J end lost 0 bases, and 19 bases lay between the germline ends. The CDR3 nucleotides are TGCGCCAGCAGTCGAACCGACAGGATTGCAAGCTCTGGGGCCAACGTCCTGACTTTC. As protein: CASSRTDRIASSGANVLTF.

The chain carries TRBV29-1 and TRBJ1-3, with D perhaps TRBD1 (5 bases). The CDR3 loop spans 13 amino acids. V lost 6 bases and J 2 bases, leaving 11 bases between the germline ends. Germline V lookup: CDR1 SQVTM, CDR2 ANQGSEA. In DNA form, the CDR3 reads TGCAGCGTGATCCGGGGGGCTGGAAACACCATATATTTT. It is translated as CSVIRGAGNTIYF.